The 17 T cell receptor beta chains below all came from one sample that was sequenced in a study of Ad26.COV2.S vaccination and SARS-CoV-2 variants. Treatment meaning: approximately 18 received Ad26.COV2.S at low or high dose, single or two shots; 5 received placebo; per-sample allocation not given. Sampling occurred on day 63 after the first vaccine or placebo injection. Only in-frame clones appear in the TCRdb table, and some are missing; sequencing was by immunoSEQ multiplex PCR. This sample carries around 340,000 clones, 88% of them seen once, and the ten largest clones take 6.4%. Specimen: peripheral blood, collected in a trial of Ad26.COV2.S vaccine versus placebo. The receptors come from a person between 18 and 60 years old who received the Ad26.COV2.S COVID-19 vaccine or a placebo.

This clone was seen once. The chain joins TRBV28 to TRBJ2-3; 10 bases are shared with TRBD2. The germline CDR1 and CDR2 sequences are MDHEN and SYDVKM. This CDR3 contains 15 residues. Losses at the gene ends were 3 bases for V and 3 bases for J; bases not matched to a gene: 3. Here the CDR3 reads CASSFISGRTDTQYF. CDR3 bases: TGTGCCAGCAGTTTTATTAGCGGGAGGACAGATACGCAGTATTTT. Looking up the rest from reference TRBV28 and TRBJ2-3 gives the full variable domain: DVKVTQSSRYLVKRTGEKVFLECVQDMDHENMFWYRQDPGLGLRLIYFSYDVKMKEKGDIPEGYSVSREKKERFSLILESASTNQTSMYLCASSFISGRTDTQYFGPGTRLTVL.

Only one count was recorded for this clone. The rearrangement links TRBV9 to TRBJ1-1; D is undetermined. V lost 0 bases and J lost 4, with 13 bases in between. Germline-derived CDR1 and CDR2 are SGDLS and YYNGEE. CDR3 length: 15 residues. CDR3 sequence: CASSVAPSFGTEAFF. CDR3 coding DNA: TGTGCCAGCAGCGTAGCCCCTTCTTTTGGCACTGAAGCTTTCTTT.

The chain combines TRBV28 with TRBJ2-7; no reliable D call. Germline lookup yields CDR1 MDHEN and CDR2 SYDVKM. Trimming took 8 bases from V and 2 from J, leaving 10 bases between them. This CDR3 contains 12 residues. CDR3 nucleotide sequence: TGTGCCAGCCAGGCTGATGCCTACGAGCAGTACTTC. As protein: CASQADAYEQYF.

The V gene is TRBV7-9, the J gene TRBJ1-1; D ambiguous. V was clipped by 1 base and J by 1 base, with 7 bases between them. The CDR3 has 14 amino acids. Germline V lookup: CDR1 SEHNR, CDR2 FQNEAQ (reference sequence). The CDR3 DNA is TGTGCCAGCAGCTTAGGGCTGGAGAACACTGAAGCTTTCTTT. Protein sequence: CASSLGLENTEAFF.

This chain joins TRBV25-1 and TRBJ1-6, with unresolved D. This CDR3 is built from 17 residues. The V and J ends lost 3 bases and 7 bases respectively, with 19 bases between them. Germline loops: CDR1 MGHDK, CDR2 SYGVNS. The CDR3 region is CASSDHSGRTLNSPLHF. The CDR3, as DNA: TGTGCCAGCAGTGACCATAGTGGTAGGACTCTAAATTCACCCCTCCACTTT.

The genes are TRBV9 and TRBJ2-5, with D unclear. This CDR3 contains 14 residues. The V gene lost 0 bases and the J gene lost 5 bases, with 11 bases spanning the gap. Germline CDR1 is SGDLS and CDR2 is YYNGEE. For the CDR3, the DNA is TGTGCCAGCAGCGTAGATCAGACGTCGGAGACCCAGTACTTC. Translated, it gives CASSVDQTSETQYF.

The chain carries TRBV7-9 and TRBJ2-7; tentatively, D is TRBD1 or TRBD2 (5 bases each). The germline CDR1 and CDR2 sequences are SEHNR and FQNEAQ (reference sequence). The V and J ends lost 8 bases and 3 bases respectively, with 14 bases between them. The CDR3 sequence is 13 residues long. As DNA, the CDR3 is TGTGCCAGCGGGACGGTGCGAGACTACGAGCAGTACTTC. Translation: CASGTVRDYEQYF.

This sequence joins TRBV2 and TRBJ1-5; weak D call: TRBD1 (5 bases). The V gene's germline CDR1 is SNHLY and CDR2 FYNNEI. V shed 3 bases and J shed 6 bases, with 9 bases lying between them. This CDR3 has 13 residues. CDR3 in amino acids: CASSEGTGQPQHF. The CDR3 bases are TGTGCCAGCAGTGAGGGGACGGGTCAGCCCCAGCATTTT.

This clone came up a few times. The V gene is TRBV7-9, the J gene TRBJ1-4; D uncertain. The CDR3 is 16 residues long. CDR1 and CDR2 from the germline V gene are SEHNR and FQNEAQ (reference sequence). Trimming stripped 1 base from V and 0 bases from J, with 9 bases between. CDR3 protein: CASSLGGLATNEKLFF. The CDR3 nucleotides read TGTGCCAGCAGCTTAGGAGGCCTAGCAACTAATGAAAAACTGTTTTTT.

The chain recombines TRBV7-8 with TRBJ1-5; D remains ambiguous. The CDR3 is 13 amino acids. Germline CDR1 is SGHVS and CDR2 is FQNEAQ. Between the trimmed V and J ends, which lost 5 bases and 5 bases, there was a span of 10 bases. CDR3 residues: CASSPLMDQPQHF. DNA of the CDR3: TGTGCCAGCAGCCCACTGATGGATCAGCCCCAGCATTTT.

The chain joins TRBV4-1 to TRBJ1-2; 7 bases map to TRBD1. V gave up 0 bases and J gave up 4 bases; unmatched junction bases: 2. Looked up from germline, CDR1 is MGHRA and CDR2 is YSYEKL. The CDR3 totals 14 residues. This chain's CDR3 is CASSQDRGTYGYTF. DNA for the CDR3: TGCGCCAGCAGCCAAGACAGGGGGACCTATGGCTACACCTTC.

This rearrangement joins TRBV9 to TRBJ1-3; 9 positions match TRBD1. Unmatched junction bases numbered 10, after V lost 4 bases and J lost 2 bases. Germline V CDR1 and CDR2: SGDLS, YYNGEE. This CDR3 region has 17 residues. CDR3 residues: CASSQNQQGATGNTIYF. The CDR3 bases are TGTGCCAGCAGCCAAAACCAACAGGGGGCTACTGGAAACACCATATATTTT.

In DNA, the CDR3 is TGTGCCAGCAGCGTCAACAGAGGAACTAATGAAAAACTGTTTTTT. This gives the protein CASSVNRGTNEKLFF. The rearrangement links TRBV6-4 to TRBJ1-4; D unclear. V gave up 6 bases and J gave up 1 base, with 12 bases separating them. Germline CDR1 is MRHNA and CDR2 is SNTAGT. The CDR3 loop spans 15 amino acids.

The sample holds a few counts of this clone. J is TRBJ2-2 and V is TRBV15; D unresolved. CDR3 size: 13 residues. Germline loops: CDR1 LNHNV, CDR2 YYDKDF (reference sequence). Trimming stripped 5 bases from V and 6 bases from J, with 10 bases between. The CDR3: CATSLGESGELFF. In DNA form, the CDR3 reads TGTGCCACCAGCCTCGGAGAATCCGGGGAGCTGTTTTTT. Full variable domain (outside the CDR3, taken from reference TRBV15 and TRBJ2-2): DAMVIQNPRYQVTQFGKPVTLSCSQTLNHNVMYWYQQKSSQAPKLLFHYYDKDFNNEADTPDNFQSRRPNTSFCFLDIRSPGLGDTAMYLCATSLGESGELFFGEGSRLTVL.

The rearrangement links TRBV2 to TRBJ2-5; D not resolved. In germline, CDR1 is SNHLY, CDR2 FYNNEI. Trimming took 2 bases from V and 5 from J, leaving 12 bases between them. This CDR3 contains 14 residues. CDR3 in amino acids: CASSEYVDLETQYF. The DNA for the CDR3 is TGTGCCAGCAGTGAATACGTAGATCTGGAGACCCAGTACTTC.

The J gene is TRBJ2-5, the V gene TRBV18; D is perhaps TRBD2 (6 bases). Trimming cost V 2 bases and J 3 bases, with 10 bases left between them. The CDR3 totals 14 residues. The germline V gene encodes CDR1 KGHSH and CDR2 LQKENI. CDR3 nucleotide sequence: TGTGCCAGCTCACCAAGATCTAGCGAAGAGACCCAGTACTTC. It codes for CASSPRSSEETQYF. The full variable domain, rest sourced from reference TRBV18 and TRBJ2-5, is NAGVMQNPRHLVRRRGQEARLRCSPMKGHSHVYWYRQLPEEGLKFMVYLQKENIIDESGMPKERFSAEFPKEGPSILRIQQVVRGDSAAYFCASSPRSSEETQYFGPGTRLLVL.

V is TRBV3-1 (or the pseudogene TRBV3-2) and J is TRBJ2-3; the D gene is possibly TRBD2 (6 bases). V dropped 0 bases and J dropped 0 bases, with 19 bases sitting between them. Per germline, CDR1 LGHDT and CDR2 YNNKEL (reference sequence). CDR3 length: 19 residues. The CDR3 sequence is CASSQDRFVGGMSTDTQYF. CDR3 bases: TGTGCCAGCAGCCAAGATAGGTTCGTGGGGGGTATGAGCACAGATACGCAGTATTTT.